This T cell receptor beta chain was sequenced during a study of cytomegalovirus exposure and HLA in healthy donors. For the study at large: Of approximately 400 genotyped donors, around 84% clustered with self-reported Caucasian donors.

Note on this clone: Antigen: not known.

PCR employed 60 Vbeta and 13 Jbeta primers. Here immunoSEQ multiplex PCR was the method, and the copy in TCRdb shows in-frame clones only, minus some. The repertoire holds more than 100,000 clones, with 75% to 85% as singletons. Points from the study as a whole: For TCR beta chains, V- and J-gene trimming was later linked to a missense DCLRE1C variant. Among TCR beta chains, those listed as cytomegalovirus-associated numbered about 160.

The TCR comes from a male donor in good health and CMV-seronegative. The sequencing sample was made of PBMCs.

CDR3 in amino acids: CASSYSPGGLGTQYF. CDR3 DNA sequence: TGTGCCAGCAGTTACAGCCCAGGGGGTCTAGGGACCCAGTACTTC. V gene TRBV6-5 combines with J gene TRBJ2-5, with 7 bases lining up with TRBD1. The CDR3 totals 15 residues. V shed 2 bases, J shed 7 bases, and the junction held 10 bases outside the gene matches. Germline CDR1 reads MNHEY; CDR2 reads SVGAGI.